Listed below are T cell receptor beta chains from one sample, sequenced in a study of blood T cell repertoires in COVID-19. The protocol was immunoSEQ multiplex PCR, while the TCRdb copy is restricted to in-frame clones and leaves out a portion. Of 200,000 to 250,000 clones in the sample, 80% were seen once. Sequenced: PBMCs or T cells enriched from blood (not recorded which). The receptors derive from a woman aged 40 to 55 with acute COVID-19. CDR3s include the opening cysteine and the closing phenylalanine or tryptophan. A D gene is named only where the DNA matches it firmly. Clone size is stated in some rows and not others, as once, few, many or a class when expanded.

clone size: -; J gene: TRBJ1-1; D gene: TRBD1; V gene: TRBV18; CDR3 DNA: TGTGCCAGCTCCCCTAGGACAGGGGGCATAATGAACACTGAAGCTTTCTTT; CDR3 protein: CASSPRTGGIMNTEAFF
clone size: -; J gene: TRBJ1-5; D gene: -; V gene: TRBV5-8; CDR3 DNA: TGTGCCAGCAGCCTGGGTTCAGGGGTTTATCAGCCCCAGCATTTT; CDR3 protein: CASSLGSGVYQPQHF
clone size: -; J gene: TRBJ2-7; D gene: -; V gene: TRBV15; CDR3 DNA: TGTGCCACCAGCAGAGATAGGGGCAGGCTCTACGAGCAGTACTTC; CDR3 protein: CATSRDRGRLYEQYF
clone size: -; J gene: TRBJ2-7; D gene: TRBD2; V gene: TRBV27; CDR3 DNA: TGTGCCAGCAGTTTTTTCGCCTTACCCAGGGCGGGAGGCGACGAGCAGTACTTC; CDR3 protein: CASSFFALPRAGGDEQYF
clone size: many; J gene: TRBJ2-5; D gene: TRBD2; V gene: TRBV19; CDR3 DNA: TGTGCCAGTAGTATTTCGGCTAGCGGGTTTCAAGAGACCCAGTACTTC; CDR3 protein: CASSISASGFQETQYF
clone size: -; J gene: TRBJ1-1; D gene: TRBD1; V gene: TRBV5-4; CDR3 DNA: TGTGCCAGCAGCTTGGCGGACAGGGCCCAGAACACTGAAGCTTTCTTT; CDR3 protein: CASSLADRAQNTEAFF
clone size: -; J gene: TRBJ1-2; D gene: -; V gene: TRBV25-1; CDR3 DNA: TGTGCCAGCAAGACATCTGATGGCTACACCTTC; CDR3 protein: CASKTSDGYTF
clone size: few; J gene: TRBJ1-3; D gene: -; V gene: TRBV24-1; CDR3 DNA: TGTGCCACCAGTGACAGTTCTGGAAACACCATATATTTT; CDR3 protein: CATSDSSGNTIYF
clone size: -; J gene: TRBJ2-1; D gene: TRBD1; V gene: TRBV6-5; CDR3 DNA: TGTGCCAGCAGTCCCGGGACAGAAGCCTACAATGAGCAGTTCTTC; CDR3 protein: CASSPGTEAYNEQFF
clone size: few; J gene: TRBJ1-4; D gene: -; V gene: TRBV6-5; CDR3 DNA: TGTGCCAGCGGCCGGGAGCCTGCTAATGAAAAACTGTTTTTT; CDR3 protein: CASGREPANEKLFF
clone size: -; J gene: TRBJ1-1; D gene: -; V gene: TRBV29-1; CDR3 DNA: TGCAGCGCTTCGACGGGGATGGACACTGAAGCTTTCTTT; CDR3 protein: CSASTGMDTEAFF
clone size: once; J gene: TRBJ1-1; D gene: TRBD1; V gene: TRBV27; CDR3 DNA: TGTGCCAGCAGTTTCGCGACAGGGCGTGGGTACACTGAAGCTTTCTTT; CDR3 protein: CASSFATGRGYTEAFF
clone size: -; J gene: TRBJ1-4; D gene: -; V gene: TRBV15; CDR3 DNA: TGTGCCACCAGCAGAGATGAATCCGGGACAATGTTTTTT; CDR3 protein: CATSRDESGTMFF
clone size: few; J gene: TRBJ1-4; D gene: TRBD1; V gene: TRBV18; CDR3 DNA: TGTGCCAGCTCACCAGGGACAGGGGGTGAAAAACTGTTTTTT; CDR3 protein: CASSPGTGGEKLFF
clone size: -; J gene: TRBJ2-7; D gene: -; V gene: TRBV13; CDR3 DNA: TGTGCCAGCAGCAAAGGACAGGGAGGGGGCTACGAGCAGTACTTC; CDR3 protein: CASSKGQGGGYEQYF
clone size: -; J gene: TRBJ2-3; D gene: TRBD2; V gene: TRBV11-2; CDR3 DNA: TGTGCCAGCAGCTCCGGGACTAGCGGGTCCCTCACAGATACGCAGTATTTT; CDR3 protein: CASSSGTSGSLTDTQYF
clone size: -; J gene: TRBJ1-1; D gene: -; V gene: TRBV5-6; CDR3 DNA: TGTGCCAGCAGCCCAAAGTGGGGGGGGCTGAACACTGAAGCTTTCTTT; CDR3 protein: CASSPKWGGLNTEAFF
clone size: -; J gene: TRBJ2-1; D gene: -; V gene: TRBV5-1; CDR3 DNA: TGCGCCAGCAGCTTGGAGTCGGCAGGGAATGGCAATGAGCAGTTCTTC; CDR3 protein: CASSLESAGNGNEQFF
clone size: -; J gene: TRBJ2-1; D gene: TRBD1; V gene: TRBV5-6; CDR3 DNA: TGTGCCAGCAGCCGCCTGGACAGGGACGGCAATGAGCAGTTCTTC; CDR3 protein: CASSRLDRDGNEQFF
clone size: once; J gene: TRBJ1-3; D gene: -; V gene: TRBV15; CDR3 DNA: TGTGCCACCAGTCCGGGACTTAGCTCTGGAAACACCATATATTTT; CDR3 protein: CATSPGLSSGNTIYF
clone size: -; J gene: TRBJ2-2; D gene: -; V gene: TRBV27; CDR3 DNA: TGTGCCAGCAGTTTTCACAGGTCCGGGGAGCTGTTTTTT; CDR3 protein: CASSFHRSGELFF
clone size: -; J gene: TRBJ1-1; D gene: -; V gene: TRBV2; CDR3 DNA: TGTGCCAGCAGTGAATCGGTCACTGAAGCTTTCTTT; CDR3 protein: CASSESVTEAFF
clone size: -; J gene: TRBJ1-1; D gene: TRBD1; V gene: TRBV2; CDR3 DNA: TGTGCCAGCACCTGGACAGGACCCGTGAACACTGAAGCTTTCTTT; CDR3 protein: CASTWTGPVNTEAFF
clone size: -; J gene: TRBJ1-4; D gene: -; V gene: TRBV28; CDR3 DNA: TGTGCCAGCAGTTTCTCAGAGGTTAATGAAAAACTGTTTTTT; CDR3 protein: CASSFSEVNEKLFF
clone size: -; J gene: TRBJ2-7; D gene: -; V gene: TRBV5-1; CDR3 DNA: TGCGCCAGCAGCATTACCGGGGTGAGCTCCTACGAGCAGTACTTC; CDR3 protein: CASSITGVSSYEQYF
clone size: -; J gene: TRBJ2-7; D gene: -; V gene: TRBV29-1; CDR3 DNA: TGCAGCGTTGGGACTTACTACGAGCAGTACTTC; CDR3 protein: CSVGTYYEQYF
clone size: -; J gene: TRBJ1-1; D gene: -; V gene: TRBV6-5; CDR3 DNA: TGTGCCACCACGCGACCCCGGGGGGCTGAAGCTTTCTTT; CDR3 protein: CATTRPRGAEAFF
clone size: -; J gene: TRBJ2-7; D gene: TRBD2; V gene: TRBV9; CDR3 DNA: TGTGCCAGCAGCGTAGGGGTAGCGGGGATCTACGAGCAGTACTTC; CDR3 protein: CASSVGVAGIYEQYF
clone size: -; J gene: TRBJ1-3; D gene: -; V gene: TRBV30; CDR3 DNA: TGTGCCTGGAGTACTCTGAGGGCAGACTGGGGTTTT; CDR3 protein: CAWSTLRADWGF
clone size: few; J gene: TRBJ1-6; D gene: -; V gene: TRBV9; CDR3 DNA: TGTGCCAGCACCGATGGGAGGGGGTCTTATAATTCACCCCTCCACTTT; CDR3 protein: CASTDGRGSYNSPLHF
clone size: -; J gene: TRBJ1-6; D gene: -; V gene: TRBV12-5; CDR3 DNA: TGTGCTAGTGGTTTGGTAGGGGGTAGGCCCCTCCACTTT; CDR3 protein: CASGLVGGRPLHF
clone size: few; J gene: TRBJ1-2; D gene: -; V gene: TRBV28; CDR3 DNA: TGTGCCAGCAAAACAGCCAACTATGGCTACACCTTC; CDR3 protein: CASKTANYGYTF
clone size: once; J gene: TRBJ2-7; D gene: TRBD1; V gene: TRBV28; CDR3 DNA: TGTGCCAGCAGTGGCCAGACAGGGGATGAGTCCTACGAGCAGTACTTC; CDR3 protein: CASSGQTGDESYEQYF
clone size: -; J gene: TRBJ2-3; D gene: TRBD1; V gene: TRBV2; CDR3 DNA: TGTGCCGCAGGGACAGGGGTGGAGGGTACGCAGTATTTT; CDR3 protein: CAAGTGVEGTQYF
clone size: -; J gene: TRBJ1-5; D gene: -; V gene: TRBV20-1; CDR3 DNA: TGCAGTGCTAGTTTCGGCGACAGTATCAATCAGCCCCAGCATTTT; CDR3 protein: CSASFGDSINQPQHF
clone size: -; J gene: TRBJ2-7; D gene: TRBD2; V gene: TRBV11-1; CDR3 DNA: TGTGCCAGCAGCTTGCGACTAGCGGGTTCCTACGAGCAGTACTTC; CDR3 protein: CASSLRLAGSYEQYF
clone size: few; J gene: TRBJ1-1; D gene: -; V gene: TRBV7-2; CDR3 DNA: TGTGCCAGCAGCTTTGAGGCACTGAACACTGAAGCTTTCTTT; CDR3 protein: CASSFEALNTEAFF
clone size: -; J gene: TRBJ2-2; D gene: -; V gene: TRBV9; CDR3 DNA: TGTGCCAGCAGCAAGGAGGGACGGGACACCGGGGAGCTGTTTTTT; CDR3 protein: CASSKEGRDTGELFF
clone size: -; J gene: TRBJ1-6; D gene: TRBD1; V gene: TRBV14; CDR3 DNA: TGTGCCAGCAGCCAAGCGTATTCCGACAGGGGGCAATCACCCCTCCACTTT; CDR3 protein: CASSQAYSDRGQSPLHF
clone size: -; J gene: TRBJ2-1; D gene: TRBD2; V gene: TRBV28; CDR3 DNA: TGTGCCAGCAGTCCATTTAGACTAGCGGATATATCCAATGAGCAGTTCTTC; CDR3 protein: CASSPFRLADISNEQFF
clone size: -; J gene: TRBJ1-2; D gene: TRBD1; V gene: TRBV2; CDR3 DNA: TGTGCCAGCAGTGGAGGAATCCCGGGACAGGGGGATAACTATGGCTACACCTTC; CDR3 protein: CASSGGIPGQGDNYGYTF
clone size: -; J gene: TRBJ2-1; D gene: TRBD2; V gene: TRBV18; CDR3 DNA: TGTGCCAGCTCATCCCGTGCATCTACTAGCGGGAGGGCCCCCTACAATGAGCAGTTCTTC; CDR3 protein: CASSSRASTSGRAPYNEQFF
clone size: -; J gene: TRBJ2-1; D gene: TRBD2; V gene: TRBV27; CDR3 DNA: TGTGCCAGCAGTTCCCCCATTGCGGGAGGGGGCAATGAGCAGTTCTTC; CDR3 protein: CASSSPIAGGGNEQFF
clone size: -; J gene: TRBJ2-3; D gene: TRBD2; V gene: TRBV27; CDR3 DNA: TGTGCCAGCAGTTTGACAGCGGGAGGAGGGACAGATACGCAGTATTTT; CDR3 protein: CASSLTAGGGTDTQYF
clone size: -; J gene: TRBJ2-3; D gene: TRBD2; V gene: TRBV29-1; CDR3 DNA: TGCAGCTTCGGGCAGCGGGGGGCGGGCACAGATACGCAGTATTTT; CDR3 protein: CSFGQRGAGTDTQYF
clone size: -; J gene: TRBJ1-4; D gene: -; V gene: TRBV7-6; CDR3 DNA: TGTGCCAGCAGCAACAGGGTTGGTAATGAAAAACTGTTTTTT; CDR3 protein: CASSNRVGNEKLFF
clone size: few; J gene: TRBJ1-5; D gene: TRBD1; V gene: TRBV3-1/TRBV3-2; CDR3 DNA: TGTGCCAGCAGCCCTCGACAGGGGGCGAACAATCAGCCCCAGCATTTT; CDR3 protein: CASSPRQGANNQPQHF
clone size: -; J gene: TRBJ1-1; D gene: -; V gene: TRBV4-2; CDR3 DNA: TGTGCCAGCAGCCAAGAGATTTACAGGGACACTGAAGCTTTCTTT; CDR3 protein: CASSQEIYRDTEAFF
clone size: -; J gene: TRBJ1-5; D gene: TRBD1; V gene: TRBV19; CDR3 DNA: TGTGCCAGTAGGAAACTCGGGACAGGGGGGTTCGGGAATCAGCCCCAGCATTTT; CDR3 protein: CASRKLGTGGFGNQPQHF
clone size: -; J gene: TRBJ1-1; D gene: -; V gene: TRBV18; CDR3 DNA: TGTGCCAGCTCGTCAGGGAACACTGAAGCTTTCTTT; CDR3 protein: CASSSGNTEAFF